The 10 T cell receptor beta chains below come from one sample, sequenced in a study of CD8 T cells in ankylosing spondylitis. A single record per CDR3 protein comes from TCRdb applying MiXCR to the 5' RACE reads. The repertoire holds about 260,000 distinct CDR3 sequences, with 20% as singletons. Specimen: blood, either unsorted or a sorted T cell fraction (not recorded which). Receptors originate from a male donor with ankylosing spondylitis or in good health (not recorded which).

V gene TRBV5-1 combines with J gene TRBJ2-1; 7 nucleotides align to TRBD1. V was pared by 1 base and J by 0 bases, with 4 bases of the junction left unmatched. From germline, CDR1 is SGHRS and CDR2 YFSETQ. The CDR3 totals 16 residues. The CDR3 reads CASSLIAGGSYNEQFF. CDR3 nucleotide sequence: TGCGCCAGCAGCTTGATTGCAGGGGGCTCCTACAATGAGCAGTTCTTC.

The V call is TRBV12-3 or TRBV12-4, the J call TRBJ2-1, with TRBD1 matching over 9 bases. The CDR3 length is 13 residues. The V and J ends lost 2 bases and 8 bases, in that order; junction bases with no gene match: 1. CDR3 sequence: CASSLRTGDEQFF. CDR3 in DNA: TGTGCCAGCAGTTTAAGGACAGGGGATGAGCAGTTCTTC.

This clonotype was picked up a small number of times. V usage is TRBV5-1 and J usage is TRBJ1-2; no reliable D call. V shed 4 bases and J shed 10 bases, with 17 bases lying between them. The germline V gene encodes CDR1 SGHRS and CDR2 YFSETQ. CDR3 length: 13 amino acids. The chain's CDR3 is CASSQERRAVYTF. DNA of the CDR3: TGCGCCAGCAGCCAGGAACGGAGGGCGGTCTACACCTTC. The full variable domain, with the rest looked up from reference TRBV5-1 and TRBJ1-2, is KAGVTQTPRYLIKTRGQQVTLSCSPISGHRSVSWYQQTPGQGLQFLFEYFSETQRNKGNFPGRFSGRQFSNSRSEMNVSTLELGDSALYLCASSQERRAVYTFGSGTRLTVV.

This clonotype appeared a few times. DNA of the CDR3: TGTGCCAGCAGACGGGACAGCTATAGCAATCAGCCCCAGCATTTT. Translation: CASRRDSYSNQPQHF. The rearrangement joins TRBV12-3 or TRBV12-4 to TRBJ1-5; 7 bases are a match to TRBD1. The ends lost 6 bases at V and 0 bases at J; junction bases unmatched: 5. This CDR3 is 15 amino acids long.

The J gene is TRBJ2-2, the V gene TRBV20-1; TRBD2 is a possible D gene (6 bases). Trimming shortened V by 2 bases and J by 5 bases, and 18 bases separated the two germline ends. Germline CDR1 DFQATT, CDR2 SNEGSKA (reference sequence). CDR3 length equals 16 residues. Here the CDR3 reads CSARPPGLTPTGELFF. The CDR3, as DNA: TGCAGTGCTAGACCCCCCGGACTAACCCCAACCGGGGAGCTGTTTTTT.

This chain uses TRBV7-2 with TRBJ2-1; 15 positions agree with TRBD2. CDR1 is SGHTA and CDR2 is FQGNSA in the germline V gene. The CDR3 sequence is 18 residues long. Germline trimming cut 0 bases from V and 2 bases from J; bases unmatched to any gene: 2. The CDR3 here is CASSLAGLAGGPYNEQFF. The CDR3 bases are TGTGCCAGCAGCTTAGCGGGACTAGCGGGAGGTCCCTACAATGAGCAGTTCTTC. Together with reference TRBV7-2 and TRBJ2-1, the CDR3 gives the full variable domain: GAGVSQSPSNKVTEKGKDVELRCDPISGHTALYWYRQSLGQGLEFLIYFQGNSAPDKSGLPSDRFSAERTGGSVSTLTIQRTQQEDSAVYLCASSLAGLAGGPYNEQFFGPGTRLTVL.

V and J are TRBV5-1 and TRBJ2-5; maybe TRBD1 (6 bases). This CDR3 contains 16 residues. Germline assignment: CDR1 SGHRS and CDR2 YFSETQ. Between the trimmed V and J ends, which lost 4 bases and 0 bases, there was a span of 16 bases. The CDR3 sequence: CASSGAGTKHQETQYF. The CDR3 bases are TGCGCCAGCAGCGGGGCCGGGACAAAACACCAAGAGACCCAGTACTTC.

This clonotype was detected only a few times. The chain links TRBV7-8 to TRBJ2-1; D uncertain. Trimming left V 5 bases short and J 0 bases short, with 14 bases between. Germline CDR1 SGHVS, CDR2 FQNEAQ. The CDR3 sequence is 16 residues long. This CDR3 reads CASSLPAFSSYNEQFF. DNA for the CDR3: TGTGCCAGCAGCCTGCCGGCCTTCTCCTCCTACAATGAGCAGTTCTTC. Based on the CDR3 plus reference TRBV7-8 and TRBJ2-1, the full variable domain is GAGVSQSPRYKVAKRGQDVALRCDPISGHVSLFWYQQALGQGPEFLTYFQNEAQLDKSGLPSDRFFAERPEGSVSTLKIQRTQQEDSAVYLCASSLPAFSSYNEQFFGPGTRLTVL.

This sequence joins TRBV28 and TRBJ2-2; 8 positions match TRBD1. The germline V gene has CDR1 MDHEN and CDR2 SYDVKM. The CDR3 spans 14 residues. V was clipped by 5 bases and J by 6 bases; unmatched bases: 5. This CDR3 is CASSLTGGSGELFF. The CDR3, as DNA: TGTGCCAGCAGTCTCACAGGGGGATCCGGGGAGCTGTTTTTT.

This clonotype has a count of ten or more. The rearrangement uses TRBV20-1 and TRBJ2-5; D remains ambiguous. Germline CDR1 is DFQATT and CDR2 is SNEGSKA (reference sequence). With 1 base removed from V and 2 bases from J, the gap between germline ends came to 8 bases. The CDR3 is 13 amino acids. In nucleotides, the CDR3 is TGCAGTGCTAGAGCCGGCACGCAAGAGACCCAGTACTTC. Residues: CSARAGTQETQYF.